Following are 17 T cell receptor beta chains from one sample sequenced in a study of brain T cells in children with intractable seizures. Surgery cases with the highest brain T cell transcript signatures were chosen for sequencing. Method: immunoSEQ multiplex PCR; TCRdb's copy keeps in-frame clones and lacks some. The data contain about 5,100 clones, around 92% of them seen just once; the ten biggest clones take up roughly 2%. Sequencing used resected brain tissue, obtained at surgery. The receptor source for this set is a boy in the first two years of life with focal cortical dysplasia and intractable seizures.

The chain combines TRBV4-2 with TRBJ2-2, with 14 positions matching TRBD2. The CDR3 has 15 residues. Germline lookup yields CDR1 LGHNA and CDR2 YNFKEQ. J gave up 6 bases and V 3 bases, and 0 bases lay outside the gene matches. The CDR3 nucleotides read TGTGCCAGCAGCCAGGGACTAGCGGGAGCCGGGGAGCTGTTTTTT. Protein: CASSQGLAGAGELFF.

The V and J genes are TRBV5-6 and TRBJ1-2; D possibly corresponds to TRBD1 (5 bases). The CDR3 covers 17 residues. Germline assignment: CDR1 SGHDT and CDR2 YYEEEE. V gave up 0 bases and J gave up 4 bases, with 19 bases separating them. The CDR3 DNA sequence: TGTGCCAGCAGCTTGGTATCTACCCCCGGGGGAGCCTATGGCTACACCTTC. Its protein product is CASSLVSTPGGAYGYTF.

This chain joins TRBV3-1 (or the pseudogene TRBV3-2) and TRBJ1-5, with D possibly being TRBD1 (5 bases). Germline loops: CDR1 LGHDT, CDR2 YNNKEL (reference sequence). This CDR3 has 13 residues. Trimming removed 2 bases at V and 7 bases at J, with 9 bases between. Here the CDR3 reads CASSQRGEQPQHF. The CDR3 nucleotides are TGTGCCAGCAGCCAAAGGGGAGAACAGCCCCAGCATTTT.

The chain is built from TRBV3-1 (or the pseudogene TRBV3-2) and TRBJ2-1; D is perhaps TRBD2 (5 bases). Germline CDR1 and CDR2: LGHDT and YNNKEL (reference sequence). V was clipped by 0 bases and J by 9 bases, with 9 bases between them. The CDR3 has 13 amino acids. This chain's CDR3 is CASSQEGLAEQFF. The CDR3, as DNA: TGTGCCAGCAGCCAAGAAGGTCTAGCTGAGCAGTTCTTC.

This clone was recorded once. The rearrangement links TRBV27 to TRBJ2-1; TRBD2 agrees at 9 bases. The length of the CDR3 is 16 residues. V lost 1 base to trimming and J lost 2 bases; unmatched junction nucleotides: 3. The germline V gene has CDR1 MNHEY and CDR2 SMNVEV (reference sequence). The CDR3 DNA sequence: TGTGCCAGCAGTTTATATCTAGCGGGGCCCTACAATGAGCAGTTCTTC. As protein: CASSLYLAGPYNEQFF.

The CDR3 protein is CASSTRWGEQFF. In nucleotides, the CDR3 is TGTGCCAGCAGTACCCGGTGGGGTGAGCAGTTCTTC. The chain links TRBV9 to TRBJ2-1, with unresolved D. From germline, CDR1 is SGDLS and CDR2 YYNGEE. V was trimmed by 5 bases and J by 9 bases, leaving 12 bases between them. The CDR3 runs 12 residues.

The genes are TRBV4-1 and TRBJ2-7; 12 bases agree with TRBD2. V lost 0 bases, J lost 1 base, and 4 bases stayed unmatched. The CDR3 runs to 17 residues. Germline CDR1 and CDR2: MGHRA and YSYEKL. The CDR3 loop is CASSQDKGLAGSYEQYF. DNA for the CDR3: TGCGCCAGCAGCCAAGATAAAGGACTAGCGGGATCCTACGAGCAGTACTTC.

The V gene is TRBV5-1, the J gene TRBJ2-3; TRBD2 aligns across 11 bases. Germline V gene data show CDR1 as SGHRS and CDR2 as YFSETQ. CDR3 size: 14 residues. The junction had 0 bases not matched to a gene; V was cut back by 5 bases and J by 1 base. CDR3 sequence (DNA): TGCGCCAGCAGACTAGCGGGGGGCACAGATACGCAGTATTTT. It translates to CASRLAGGTDTQYF.

The chain is built from TRBV4-3 and TRBJ2-7; 12 bases fit TRBD2. The CDR3 sequence is 16 residues long. Germline loops: CDR1 LGHNA, CDR2 YSLEER. V lost 6 bases to trimming and J lost 2 bases; unmatched junction nucleotides: 8. As DNA, the CDR3 is TGCGCCAGCAGTCTAGCGGGAGGGTTAAGTCCCTACGAGCAGTACTTC. This codes for CASSLAGGLSPYEQYF.

The J gene is TRBJ1-1, the V gene TRBV7-2, with D maybe TRBD1 (5 bases). V shed 1 base and J shed 3 bases, with 12 bases lying between them. This CDR3 is built from 15 residues. Germline-derived CDR1 and CDR2 are SGHTA and FQGNSA. CDR3 loop: CASSLVRQSDTEAFF. CDR3 nucleotides: TGTGCCAGCAGCTTAGTCCGACAGTCTGACACTGAAGCTTTCTTT.

V and J are TRBV7-3 and TRBJ1-2; 7 bases map to TRBD1. Trimming at V came to 0 bases and at J to 6 bases, leaving 4 bases not matched to a gene. The germline gives CDR1 SGHTA, CDR2 FQGTGA. CDR3 size: 14 residues. Here the CDR3 DNA reads TGTGCCAGCAGCTTAACGCCGACAGGGAATGGCTACACCTTC. It codes for CASSLTPTGNGYTF.

V usage is TRBV7-2 and J usage is TRBJ2-1; 16 bases align to TRBD2. Germline V gene lookup returns CDR1 SGHTA and CDR2 FQGNSA. This CDR3 region has 15 residues. Trimming at V came to 5 bases and at J to 10 bases, leaving 5 bases not matched to a gene. The CDR3 DNA reads TGTGCCAGCAGCCCCCCGGGACTAGCGGGAGGGGAGCAGTTCTTC. Its protein is CASSPPGLAGGEQFF.

The chain employs TRBV5-1 and TRBJ2-7, with 9 bases identical to TRBD1. V trimming: 0 bases; J trimming: 7 bases; junction bases outside the gene matches: 11. Germline V gene lookup returns CDR1 SGHRS and CDR2 YFSETQ. The CDR3 loop spans 16 amino acids. The CDR3 is CASSLGVGTGSGEQYF. CDR3 sequence (DNA): TGCGCCAGCAGCTTGGGGGTAGGGACAGGGTCTGGGGAGCAGTACTTC.

DNA for the CDR3: TGTGCCAGCAGCTTAGCGGGGGGGAGTACAACCTACGAGCAGTACTTC. Its translation: CASSLAGGSTTYEQYF. The chain uses TRBV5-5 and TRBJ2-7; TRBD2 matches at 10 bases. The V and J ends lost 2 bases and 2 bases, in that order; junction bases with no gene match: 7. The CDR3 runs to 16 residues. The germline gives CDR1 SGHKS, CDR2 YYEKEE (reference sequence).

V and J are TRBV21-1 and TRBJ2-4; the D segment call TRBD1 is taken from the table without a DNA check. TRBV21-1 is reported as a pseudogene. CDR3 length: 17 amino acids. In nucleotides, the CDR3 is TGTGCCAGCAGCAAAGGGGGCAGGGAACTAGCCAAAAACATTCAGTACTTC. Its translation: CASSKGGRELAKNIQYF.

The chain combines TRBV6-5 with TRBJ2-7, with TRBD1 matching 9 bases. The CDR3 spans 15 residues. The germline CDR1 and CDR2 sequences are MNHEY and SVGAGI. The J segment lost 3 bases and the V segment lost 4 bases, leaving 7 bases of the junction unmatched. The CDR3, as DNA: TGTGCCAGCAGTTCCCCGGACAGGGGTTTCTACGAGCAGTACTTC. This codes for CASSSPDRGFYEQYF.

This chain connects TRBV2 to TRBJ2-3; 15 nucleotides agree with TRBD2. V was clipped by 6 bases and J by 1 base; unmatched bases: 5. The length of the CDR3 is 17 residues. Germline V gives CDR1 SNHLY, CDR2 FYNNEI. Here the CDR3 DNA reads TGTGCCAGCAGAGGGACTAGCGGGAGGTCGGGCACAGATACGCAGTATTTT. As protein: CASRGTSGRSGTDTQYF. The full variable domain, with the rest looked up from reference TRBV2 and TRBJ2-3, is EPEVTQTPSHQVTQMGQEVILRCVPISNHLYFYWYRQILGQKVEFLVSFYNNEISEKSEIFDDQFSVERPDGSNFTLKIRSTKLEDSAMYFCASRGTSGRSGTDTQYFGPGTRLTVL.